This T cell receptor (beta chain) was observed in a study of siplizumab effects on memory and regulatory T cells. Study-wide results and caveats: Alloreactive sequences traceable to unstimulated CD4+ memory cells declined significantly under siplizumab.

V was clipped by 3 bases and J by 3 bases; unmatched bases: 4. The germline V gene has CDR1 SNHLY and CDR2 FYNNEI. This CDR3 has 15 amino acids. In regard to this clone: Its antigen is not known.

The table came from immunoSEQ multiplex PCR; TCRdb's copy has only in-frame clones and leaves some out. The sample yields around 110,000 clones, 94% seen once. The sample taken for sequencing was non-Treg CD4+ T cells sorted from blood. The clonotype was recovered from a human donor in good health. The V call is TRBV2, the J call TRBJ2-7; 11 nucleotides line up with TRBD2. The CDR3 protein is CASSEGLAVNYEQYF. The DNA of the CDR3 is TGTGCCAGCAGTGAGGGACTAGCGGTTAACTACGAGCAGTACTTC.